Listed below are T cell receptor beta chains from one sample, sequenced in a study of T cell repertoires in cytomegalovirus infection. The antigens for these receptors are not known. Each CDR3 protein gets one entry after TCRdb re-called the reads with MiXCR. The data show some 320,000 distinct CDR3 sequences, with almost 30% seen just once and around 20% held by the top ten. Sequencing was performed on cultured PBMCs, taken from culture after CMV antigen stimulation. These receptors originate from a human donor in good health (CMV status not recorded). Some clones in this sample may be carry-over from other donors' samples. Both conserved end residues are part of each CDR3. A D gene is named only where the DNA matches it firmly. Clone size is stated in some rows and not others, as once, few, many or a class when expanded.

j_call clone_size d_call v_call cdr3_nt cdr3_aa
TRBJ1-1 NA NA TRBV5-4 TGTGCCAGCAGCTTGCTAAGAGGGGAGCGCACTGAAGCTTTCTTT CASSLLRGERTEAFF
TRBJ1-2 few NA TRBV4-2 TGTGCCAGCAGCCAAGAGTTGGGACGTGGCTACACCTTC CASSQELGRGYTF
TRBJ1-1 few TRBD1 TRBV6-2/TRBV6-3 TGTGCCAGCAGTTACCGGGACAGGGCCGTCGGGACTGAAGCTTTCTTT CASSYRDRAVGTEAFF
TRBJ2-1 few TRBD2 TRBV6-5 TGTGCCAGCAGTTACTCAGGTAGCGGGAGGGCCTTATTCTACAATGAGCAGTTCTTC CASSYSGSGRALFYNEQFF
TRBJ1-4 NA NA TRBV7-9 TGTGCCAGCAGCCAACAGGCTACAACTAATGAAAAACTGTTTTTT CASSQQATTNEKLFF
TRBJ2-1 many TRBD2 TRBV3-1 TGTGCCAGCAGCCAAATGGGACTAGCGACGAGCTCCTACAATGAGCAGTTCTTC CASSQMGLATSSYNEQFF
TRBJ2-7 few NA TRBV7-3 TGTGCCAGCAGCTTAAGTGCAGGCCACTCCTACGAGCAGTACTTC CASSLSAGHSYEQYF
TRBJ1-1 NA NA TRBV3-1 TGTGCCAGCAGCCAAACTTATAAGAGGAACACTGAAGCTTTCTTT CASSQTYKRNTEAFF
TRBJ2-1 few NA TRBV6-1 TGTGCCAGCAGCCCGAATCTCGGTGAGCAGTTCTTC CASSPNLGEQFF
TRBJ2-7 NA TRBD2 TRBV4-1 TGCGCCAGCAGCCAGGGCCTAGCGGGGTTAGTCGACGAGCAGTACTTC CASSQGLAGLVDEQYF
TRBJ2-1 once NA TRBV29-1 TGCAGCGTCGGAGTCGGCGACCACAATGAGCAGTTCTTC CSVGVGDHNEQFF
TRBJ1-4 few NA TRBV2 TGTGCCAGCATGAGAGATTTTAATGAAAAACTGTTTTTT CASMRDFNEKLFF
TRBJ2-2 once NA TRBV14 TGTGCCAGCAGCCAAGCTCTGTGGCCCCCCGGGGAGCTGTTTTTT CASSQALWPPGELFF
TRBJ2-5 few TRBD1 TRBV7-2 TGTGCCAGCAGTCCTGGGACAGGGGGTCACCAAGAGACCCAGTACTTC CASSPGTGGHQETQYF
TRBJ2-7 NA TRBD2 TRBV6-1 TGTGCCAGCACCGGACTAGCGGGAGTATACGAGCAGTACTTC CASTGLAGVYEQYF
TRBJ1-6 few NA TRBV6-5 TGTGCCAGCCACCGGGTAGGGAATTCACCCCTCCACTTT CASHRVGNSPLHF
TRBJ2-5 NA TRBD2 TRBV6-1 TGTGCCACCCTGACTAGCGGGAGAAAAGAGACCCAGTACTTC CATLTSGRKETQYF
TRBJ1-5 NA NA TRBV12-3/TRBV12-4 TGTGCCAGCAGTTGGAGGGGTTCTCAGCCCCAGCATTTT CASSWRGSQPQHF
TRBJ1-1 many TRBD1 TRBV7-8 TGTGCCAGCAGCTTCGGGACAGGGAACACTGAAGCTTTCTTT CASSFGTGNTEAFF
TRBJ1-2 NA NA TRBV18 TGTGCCAGCTCACTCACCCGACAGTTAAAGCACTATGGCTACACCTTC CASSLTRQLKHYGYTF
TRBJ1-2 few TRBD1 TRBV6-6 TGTGCCAGCAGTTACTCTTCCGACAGGGGATATGGCTACACCTTC CASSYSSDRGYGYTF
TRBJ2-1 few TRBD2 TRBV7-2 TGTGCCAGCAGCCGCAGGGGACTAGCGGGAGACGAGCAGTTCTTC CASSRRGLAGDEQFF
TRBJ1-5 few TRBD1 TRBV10-3 TGTGCCATCAGTGAGTCCATAGACAGGGGGCAGCAGCCCCAGCATTTT CAISESIDRGQQPQHF
TRBJ1-1 NA NA TRBV19 TGTGCCAGTAGCCTCTCTGAGGGGATGAACACTGAAGCTTTCTTT CASSLSEGMNTEAFF
TRBJ2-1 few TRBD2 TRBV6-2/TRBV6-3 TGTGCCAGCAGTTACGTGGGAGGGTTAAATGAGCAGTTCTTC CASSYVGGLNEQFF
TRBJ2-3 few TRBD1 TRBV12-3/TRBV12-4 TGTGCCAGCAGTTTAAGACAGGGAACGCATACGCAGTATTTT CASSLRQGTHTQYF
TRBJ1-6 many NA TRBV7-2 TGTGCCAGCAGTCGTAACACAGGGTCCTGGTCACCCCTCCACTTT CASSRNTGSWSPLHF
TRBJ1-6 few NA TRBV5-5 TGTGCCAGCAGCTTGGCCGCGGGGTCAAACTCACCCCTCCACTTT CASSLAAGSNSPLHF
TRBJ2-7 NA NA TRBV7-2 TGTGCCAGCAGCTTAGCTAGTCCATCCTACGAGCAGTACTTC CASSLASPSYEQYF
TRBJ1-6 NA NA TRBV6-1 TGTGCCAGCAGTGAAGCGGACGGTTTTCTCTATAATTCACCCCTCCACTTT CASSEADGFLYNSPLHF
TRBJ1-1 NA NA TRBV7-6 TGTGCCAGCACTGGCAGACCGAACACTGAAGCTTTCTTT CASTGRPNTEAFF
TRBJ2-1 few NA TRBV6-5 TGTGCCAGCAGTTACTGGGCAAGCTCCTACAATGAGCAGTTCTTC CASSYWASSYNEQFF
TRBJ1-3 NA NA TRBV6-2/TRBV6-3 TGTGCCATCTCTGAACCGGTCGGAAACACCATATATTTT CAISEPVGNTIYF
TRBJ1-5 NA NA TRBV6-1 TGTGCCAGCAGGGGGGAGAGGGCCATTAATCAGCCCCAGCATTTT CASRGERAINQPQHF
TRBJ2-5 NA NA TRBV12-3/TRBV12-4 TGTGCCAGCACCCTACGACCGGAGACCCAGTACTTC CASTLRPETQYF